Below, 3 T cell receptor beta chains from the same sample are listed, as sequenced in a study of blood T cell repertoires in COVID-19. This table comes from immunoSEQ multiplex PCR, and its TCRdb copy is limited to in-frame clones, with some not included. The sample shows about 75,000 clones, about nine tenths of them seen only once. Material for sequencing was peripheral blood. All receptors derive from a human donor in a cohort sampled during active COVID-19.

The V call is TRBV6-5, the J call TRBJ2-1, with D possibly TRBD2 on 6 matching bases. Germline lookup yields CDR1 MNHEY and CDR2 SVGAGI. With 5 bases removed from V and 0 bases from J, the gap between germline ends came to 11 bases. The CDR3 runs to 15 residues. The CDR3 here is CASSLSGSSYNEQFF. The CDR3 nucleotides are TGTGCCAGCAGTCTTAGCGGAAGCTCCTACAATGAGCAGTTCTTC.

This chain links TRBV4-1 with TRBJ2-3; 12 bases line up with TRBD2. Unmatched junction bases numbered 5, after V lost 2 bases and J lost 2 bases. This CDR3 is 17 amino acids long. CDR1 MGHRA and CDR2 YSYEKL come from the germline V gene. CDR3 in amino acids: CASSQRGLAGNTDTQYF. The CDR3 DNA follows: TGCGCCAGCAGCCAAAGAGGACTAGCGGGAAACACAGATACGCAGTATTTT.

The chain joins TRBV9 to TRBJ1-3; D ambiguous. Per the germline V gene, CDR1 is SGDLS and CDR2 is YYNGEE. V was trimmed by 3 bases and J by 2 bases, leaving 12 bases between them. This CDR3 contains 15 residues. CDR3 residues: CASSGSRSPGNTIYF. In DNA, the CDR3 is TGTGCCAGCAGCGGTTCACGGAGCCCTGGAAACACCATATATTTT.